The present T cell receptor (beta chain) was sequenced within a study of cytomegalovirus exposure and HLA in healthy donors. It was with 60 Vbeta and 13 Jbeta primers that the PCR ran. The method was immunoSEQ multiplex PCR; TCRdb's version includes in-frame clones alone and lacks a portion of them. The sample includes some 40,000 clones, roughly 82% of them seen just once. The CDR3 is 16 residues long. V dropped 1 base and J dropped 4 bases, with 13 bases sitting between them. CDR1 is SGHVS and CDR2 is FNYEAQ in the germline V gene. The sequence derives from a woman under 30 in good health and CMV-seropositive. This chain uses TRBV7-6 with TRBJ1-4, with a tentative D call TRBD1 (6 bases). The sample consisted of PBMCs. The CDR3 coding sequence is TGTGCCAGCAGCTTAGTTGTGCGACAGGATAATGAAAAACTGTTTTTT. It is translated as CASSLVVRQDNEKLFF. The variable domain in full, completed from reference TRBV7-6 and TRBJ1-4, reads GAGVSQSPRYKVTKRGQDVALRCDPISGHVSLYWYRQALGQGPEFLTYFNYEAQQDKSGLPNDRFSAERPEGSISTLTIQRTEQRDSAMYRCASSLVVRQDNEKLFFGSGTQLSVL.